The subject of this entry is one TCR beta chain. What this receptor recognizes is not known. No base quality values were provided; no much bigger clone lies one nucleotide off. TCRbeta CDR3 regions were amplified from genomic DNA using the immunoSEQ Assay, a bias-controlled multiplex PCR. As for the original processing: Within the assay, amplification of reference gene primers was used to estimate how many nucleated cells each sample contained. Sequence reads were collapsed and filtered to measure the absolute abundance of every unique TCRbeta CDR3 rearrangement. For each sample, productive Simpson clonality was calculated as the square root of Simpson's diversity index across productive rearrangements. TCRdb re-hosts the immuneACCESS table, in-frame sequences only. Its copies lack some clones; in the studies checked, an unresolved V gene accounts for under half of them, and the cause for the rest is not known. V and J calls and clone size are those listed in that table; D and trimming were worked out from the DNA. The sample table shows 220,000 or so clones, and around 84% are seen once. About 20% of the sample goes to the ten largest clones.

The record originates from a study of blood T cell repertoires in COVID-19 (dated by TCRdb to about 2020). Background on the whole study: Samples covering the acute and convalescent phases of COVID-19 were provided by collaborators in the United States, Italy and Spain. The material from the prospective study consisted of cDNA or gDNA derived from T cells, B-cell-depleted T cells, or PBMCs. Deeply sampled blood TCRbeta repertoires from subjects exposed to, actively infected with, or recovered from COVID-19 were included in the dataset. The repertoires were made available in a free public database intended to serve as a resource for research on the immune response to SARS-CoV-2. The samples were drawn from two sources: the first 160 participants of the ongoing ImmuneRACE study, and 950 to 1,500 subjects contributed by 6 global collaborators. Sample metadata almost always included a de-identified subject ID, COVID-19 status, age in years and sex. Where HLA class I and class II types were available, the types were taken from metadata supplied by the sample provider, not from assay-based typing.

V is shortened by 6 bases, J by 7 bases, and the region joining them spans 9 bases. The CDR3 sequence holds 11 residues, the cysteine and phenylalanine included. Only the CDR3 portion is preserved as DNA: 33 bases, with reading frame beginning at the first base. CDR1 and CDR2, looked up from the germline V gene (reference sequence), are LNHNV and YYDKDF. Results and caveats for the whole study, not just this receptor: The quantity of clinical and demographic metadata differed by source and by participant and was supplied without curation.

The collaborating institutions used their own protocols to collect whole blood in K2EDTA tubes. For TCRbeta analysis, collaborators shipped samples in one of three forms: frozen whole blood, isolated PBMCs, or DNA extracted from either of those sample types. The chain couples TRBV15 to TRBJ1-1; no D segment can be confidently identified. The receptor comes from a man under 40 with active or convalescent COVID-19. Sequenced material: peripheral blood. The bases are TGTGCCACCAGAATAGGAGGTGAAGCTTTCTTT. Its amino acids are CATRIGGEAFF.